This record covers a single TCR beta chain. This record comes from a study of blood T cell repertoires in COVID-19. Some clones are missing from TCRdb's copy, which holds only in-frame ones; the method was immunoSEQ multiplex PCR. The profile shows 95,000 to 150,000 clones, 70% to 90% of them singletons. This CDR3 comprises 14 residues. CDR1 is SEHNR, CDR2 FQNEAQ, per germline (reference sequence). Germline trimming cut 1 base from V and 4 bases from J; bases unmatched to any gene: 3. The chain recombines TRBV7-9 with TRBJ1-2; TRBD1 aligns across 7 bases. The sequence was obtained from a man in his forties with acute or convalescent COVID-19. Material for sequencing was peripheral blood. In nucleotides, the CDR3 is TGTGCCAGCAGCTTAGAAGAGGGGGCCTATGGCTACACCTTC. Protein: CASSLEEGAYGYTF.